This is a list of T cell receptor beta chains from one sample in a study of T cell repertoires in cytomegalovirus infection. TCRdb independently ran MiXCR on the reads; one entry per CDR3 protein. This table holds approximately 100,000 distinct CDR3 sequences, around 22% found once. Sequencing input: CD8+ T cells from PBMCs. These receptors originate from a human donor in good health (CMV status not recorded). Some clones in this sample may be carry-over from other donors' samples. Both conserved end residues are part of each CDR3. The D gene is left open where the match is weak. Some rows mark clone size as missing; the rest say once, few, many or name a class of expanded clone.

V gene,clone size,J gene,D gene,CDR3 protein,CDR3 DNA
TRBV12-3/TRBV12-4,NA,TRBJ1-2,NA,CASRPRGSGYGYTF,TGTGCCAGCAGGCCCAGGGGTTCCGGCTATGGCTACACCTTC
TRBV4-3,NA,TRBJ1-2,NA,CASSQELADYGYTF,TGCGCCAGCAGCCAAGAGTTAGCGGACTATGGCTACACCTTC
TRBV7-2,many,TRBJ2-1,TRBD1,CASSIRAYQTGNNEQFF,TGTGCCAGCAGCATTAGGGCGTACCAGACAGGGAACAATGAGCAGTTCTTC
TRBV28,few,TRBJ2-5,TRBD1,CASSFGDREETQYF,TGTGCCAGCAGTTTTGGTGACAGGGAAGAGACCCAGTACTTC
TRBV6-2/TRBV6-3,NA,TRBJ2-1,TRBD1,CASSLTDRGAFNEQFF,TGTGCCAGCAGCTTGACAGACAGGGGGGCGTTCAATGAGCAGTTCTTC
TRBV4-3,NA,TRBJ2-1,TRBD1,CASSTGTGSYNEQFF,TGCGCCAGCAGCACCGGGACAGGCTCCTACAATGAGCAGTTCTTC
TRBV14,NA,TRBJ2-3,TRBD1,CASSPEQGIVDTQYF,TGTGCCAGCAGTCCGGAACAGGGGATAGTAGATACGCAGTATTTT
TRBV29-1,few,TRBJ2-1,TRBD1,CGSLQGGEQFF,TGCGGATCCCTACAGGGGGGTGAGCAGTTCTTC
TRBV11-2,few,TRBJ2-3,NA,CASSSPLADTQYF,TGTGCCAGCAGCTCTCCCCTGGCAGATACGCAGTATTTT
TRBV20-1,NA,TRBJ2-1,NA,CSARDDTYEQFF,TGCAGTGCTAGAGATGATACATATGAGCAGTTCTTC